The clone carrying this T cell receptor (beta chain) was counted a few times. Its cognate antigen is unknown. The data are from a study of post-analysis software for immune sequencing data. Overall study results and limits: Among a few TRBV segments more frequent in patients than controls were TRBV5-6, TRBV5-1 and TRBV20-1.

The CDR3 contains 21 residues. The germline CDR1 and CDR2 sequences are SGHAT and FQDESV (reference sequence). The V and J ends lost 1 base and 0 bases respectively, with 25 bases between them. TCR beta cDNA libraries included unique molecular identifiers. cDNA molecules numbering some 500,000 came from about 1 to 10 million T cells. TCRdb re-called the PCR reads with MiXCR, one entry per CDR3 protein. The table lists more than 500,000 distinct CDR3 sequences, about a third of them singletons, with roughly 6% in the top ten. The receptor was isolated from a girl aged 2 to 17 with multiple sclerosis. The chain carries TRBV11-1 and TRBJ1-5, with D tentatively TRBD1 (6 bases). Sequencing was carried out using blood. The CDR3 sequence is CASSLGYRQGPRGISNQPQHF. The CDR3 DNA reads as TGTGCCAGCAGCTTAGGATACCGCCAGGGGCCGCGGGGGATTAGCAATCAGCCCCAGCATTTT.